This T cell receptor (beta chain) was sequenced for a study of identical twins (dated by TCRdb to 2016 to 2018). About the study as a whole: To test whether fetal clonotypes persist, this study deep-sequenced TCR alpha and beta repertoires from monozygotic twins, from unrelated adults of various ages, and from cord blood. To rule out contamination, the twin experiments were replicated at different times with different library preparation protocols.

All donors were healthy Caucasians. Three pairs of female monozygotic twins, all aged about 18 to 30 years, made up the twin cohort. Peripheral blood mononuclear cells were used as the source from which RNA for TCR libraries was isolated. The research as a whole found: Zero-insertion analyses could be partly confounded by invariant T cells such as MAIT and iNKT, although diverse VJ usage argued against such confounding for most clonotypes. Because the same donors could not be followed over many years, the conclusions relied on cross-sectional statistical analysis. A weaker excess of twin sharing was found in beta out-of-frame sequences because the signal-to-noise ratio was lowered by fewer shared sequences. Abundant cord blood beta clonotypes had fewer insertions, young adult naive repertoires showed a similar but weaker trend, and memory repertoires showed no such trend. In monozygotic twins, out-of-frame TCR alpha sharing was systematically underestimated by recombination models, although the models agreed with sharing between unrelated individuals. Compared with coincidental sharing between unrelated individuals, out-of-frame TCR alpha sequences shared between twins had an excess of sequences with low generation probability.

The library was produced with 5' RACE. The reads were generated on an Illumina HiSeq 2000. A universal primer binding site was added through template switching, and the final cDNA carried a unique molecular identifier so that TCR cDNA molecules could be counted accurately. First-strand cDNA for TCR alpha and beta chains was synthesized from specific primers in the conserved constant-segment region. To control for contamination, each cDNA library was double barcoded with a SMART-Mk sample barcode plus Illumina barcodes. TruSeq adapter sequences and Illumina sample barcodes were added in two successive PCR steps. The TCR alpha and beta cDNA libraries were sequenced on the Illumina HiSeq platform using custom primers. In the authors' own workflow: Raw reads were processed with MiGEC to extract unique molecular identifiers, and MiXCR was used to determine CDR3 positions. For each individual, recombination models were inferred using an EM algorithm with the repgenHMM and IGoR tools. The tcR package in R was used for shared clonotype analysis, with sharing normalized by the product of cloneset sizes. To study raw recombination free of thymic and clonal selection effects, out-of-frame nonproductive sequences were analyzed. The public reads were quality trimmed at Q25 with fastp and then assembled into clones with MiXCR by TCRdb, keeping productive beta chains. Each entry merges the rows of one CDR3 protein and shows their most common DNA and genes. Here the V and J calls rest on TCRdb's processing, not on the authors' analysis. This sample comprises some 600,000 distinct CDR3 sequences, around 7.4% of them detected only once. Together, the top ten hold 1.6% of the sample.

V is cut back by 6 bases and J by 3 bases, with 8 bases in the junction unmatched. The germline V gene encodes CDR1 SNHLY and CDR2 FYNNEI. The CDR3 contains 15 residues, cysteine and valine counted. The sequence is cut down to CDR3 DNA, 45 bases in frame from base 1. In regard to this clonotype: No cognate antigen has been identified for it. No much larger clone is present one base from it, and per-base qualities are unavailable.

This sample was also put to use in a study of yellow fever vaccine responses in identical twins. According to the second study: The T cell response to vaccination in identical twins was reported by the authors to appear partly convergent and partly personalized. In the study, vaccine-responding T cell clones were precisely tracked in identical twins.

The specimen sequenced was PBMCs. The chain couples TRBV2 to TRBJ2-7; the junction holds 10 bases that match TRBD1. The sequence was obtained from a woman between 18 and 30 years old in good health. The nucleotides read TGTGCCAGCAGAGACCTCGGACAGGGGGTCTACGAGCAGTACGTC. Its amino acids are CASRDLGQGVYEQYV.